Listed below are T cell receptor beta chains from one sample, sequenced in a study of blood T cell repertoires in COVID-19. TCRdb's copy holds only in-frame clones and misses some; the assay was immunoSEQ multiplex PCR. The sample includes about 180,000 clones, roughly 88% of them seen just once. Sequencing was carried out using peripheral blood. These receptors came from a woman between 25 and 40 years old with acute or convalescent COVID-19. The conserved cysteine and the conserved F or W are not part of the CDR3 here. The order of the fields is V gene, J gene, clone size, CDR3 protein. Clone size appears in some rows only: once, few, many, or a class for an expanded clone.

V: TRBV7-2; J: TRBJ2-3; size: NA; CDR3: ASSLSLGSDTQY
V: TRBV27; J: TRBJ2-3; size: NA; CDR3: ASSSTPSGDTQY
V: TRBV10-3; J: TRBJ2-1; size: few; CDR3: ATLAEGHNEQF
V: TRBV13; J: TRBJ2-5; size: NA; CDR3: ASSLRALNVEY
V: TRBV4-2; J: TRBJ1-2; size: NA; CDR3: ASRLTGGSGYT
V: TRBV4-1; J: TRBJ1-1; size: many; CDR3: ASGTGGPITEAF
V: TRBV5-6; J: TRBJ2-7; size: NA; CDR3: ASSLLSGSFYEQY
V: TRBV6-1; J: TRBJ2-7; size: NA; CDR3: ASSESPGQSYEQY
V: TRBV6-2/TRBV6-3; J: TRBJ2-6; size: NA; CDR3: ASTPLSGANVLT
V: TRBV9; J: TRBJ2-4; size: NA; CDR3: ASSVGLGKNIQY
V: TRBV2; J: TRBJ2-7; size: NA; CDR3: ASMTGAGPYEQY
V: TRBV24-1; J: TRBJ2-3; size: NA; CDR3: ATSDSRLADTDTQY
V: TRBV29-1; J: TRBJ2-1; size: few; CDR3: SARGSFNEQF
V: TRBV30; J: TRBJ1-6; size: NA; CDR3: AWSIGVPSSPLH
V: TRBV28; J: TRBJ2-7; size: NA; CDR3: ASSLRGQFYEQY
V: TRBV19; J: TRBJ2-7; size: NA; CDR3: ASRGPKGYEQY
V: TRBV3-1/TRBV3-2; J: TRBJ1-2; size: NA; CDR3: ASSHGQGAVGYT
V: TRBV12-3/TRBV12-4; J: TRBJ1-5; size: once; CDR3: ASSPDTYLRQH
V: TRBV6-6; J: TRBJ2-2; size: NA; CDR3: ASSLSLAGRGSGELF
V: TRBV2; J: TRBJ2-3; size: NA; CDR3: ASSPDSGGTDTQY
V: TRBV29-1; J: TRBJ2-7; size: NA; CDR3: SATHPGDSYEQY
V: TRBV5-6; J: TRBJ1-1; size: NA; CDR3: ASSLGLSRTEAF
V: TRBV2; J: TRBJ1-2; size: few; CDR3: ASSGDSKGYGYT
V: TRBV10-3; J: TRBJ2-7; size: NA; CDR3: AISDSGRAWEQY
V: TRBV28; J: TRBJ1-2; size: NA; CDR3: ASSDQGHGYT
V: TRBV11-2; J: TRBJ2-3; size: NA; CDR3: ASSTEGRGTDTQY
V: TRBV9; J: TRBJ2-7; size: NA; CDR3: ASSVGYRTEQY
V: TRBV5-1; J: TRBJ1-2; size: NA; CDR3: ASSGTGGGYGYT
V: TRBV9; J: TRBJ2-1; size: NA; CDR3: ASSVGLGSEQF
V: TRBV6-5; J: TRBJ1-4; size: NA; CDR3: ASSQGRQGEKLF
V: TRBV20-1; J: TRBJ2-3; size: NA; CDR3: SASFGITDTQY